This T cell receptor (beta chain) was observed in a study of blood T cells in healthy people across ages (dated by TCRdb to about 2015). Study-wide context: In model experiments, template switching captured roughly one uniquely barcoded TCR beta cDNA molecule for every two T cells. The study measured age-related changes in TCR beta repertoire diversity using deep sequencing normalized with unique cDNA molecular identifiers. Donors were grouped into four age groups: young (average approximately 15 years), middle-aged (39), aged (around 60) and long-lived (just over 80). To avoid experimental bias, donors of different ages were spread randomly across the sequencing lanes. Using the same blood draw, the study looked at two additional independent replicas of 1 million unique cDNA reads for two donors, one aged 18 to 30 and the other aged 80 or older.

Paper-wide results and their limitations: The CMV infection status of donors was not known, potentially confounding age-related changes in expanded clonotypes. As age increased, observed TCR beta diversity per million T cells dropped in a roughly linear way, and a significant reduction was already evident by age around 41. Estimates of total diversity from one million sequenced T cells were regarded as lower bounds and underestimates. Bulk unsorted PBMC profiling prevented conclusive comparison of naive and antigen-experienced compartments. Compared with the aged group, more naive CD4+ T cells, fewer expanded clones and increased TCR diversity were shown by the long-lived group, suggesting age selection. The percentage of naive T cells measured by flow cytometry correlated strongly with observed TCR beta diversity.

Library preparation was by 5' RACE. The instrument given in TCRdb is Illumina HiSeq 2500. A second roughly 7 to 11 cycle PCR used a sample-barcoded 5' primer and a J-beta primer mix. Each TCR beta cDNA molecule received a unique molecular identifier from a template-switch 5' adaptor carrying 12 random nucleotides. Each sample yielded at least 3 million CDR3-containing paired-end reads. All of the RNA was converted into first-strand cDNA using the Mint cDNA synthesis kit, with a TRBC-specific oligonucleotide serving as the primer. All cDNA was treated with uracil-DNA glycosylase and then went through a first 18-cycle PCR with the universal primers M1SS and BC2_uni_R. In the paper's pipeline: For normalization, 1 million high-quality reads were randomly selected from each sample, with every read carrying a distinct molecular identifier. Instead of being binned into consensus sequences, reads that shared molecular identifiers were thrown out. MiTCR, run with a Q25 quality threshold and the strictest error-elimination algorithm, handled CDR3 identification, clonotype clustering and error correction. Lower-bound total TCR beta diversity was estimated with a nonparametric unseen species model using Euler transformation. TCRdb applied fastp at Q25 and MiXCR to the public reads, then kept only in-frame beta chains. Each record represents a unique CDR3 protein, reported with the most common genes and DNA among its rows. The V and J calls, along with clone size, are taken from TCRdb and not from the paper's own processing. This sample gives some 1.7 million distinct CDR3 sequences in total; over 25% of them show up just once. 7.7% of the sample belongs to the ten largest clones.

About this clonotype: The clone's antigen remains unknown. Qualities for individual bases were not recorded, and no much larger clone is one base off.

Based on the germline V gene, the CDR1 and CDR2 sequences are SGHTA and FQGNSA. The CDR3 numbers 13 residues from cysteine through phenylalanine. Of all the DNA, just the CDR3 is kept, 39 bases in frame from base 1. The junction carries 15 bases between V and J, which are trimmed by 5 bases and 7 bases respectively. The donors were roughly 40 Caucasian individuals from Russia, aged 6 to 90 years, who were systemically healthy. Around 9.9 milliliters of peripheral blood were collected from each donor into EDTA-treated Vacutainer tubes. Ficoll-Paque density-gradient centrifugation was used to isolate PBMCs, with at least 6.5 million per sample. Trizol reagent was used to extract total RNA from PBMCs, with at least 5.5 micrograms per sample. Naive CD45RAhigh/CD27high T cell percentages were measured by flow cytometry on a PBMC aliquot from every donor.

This TCR was recovered from a woman aged 25 to 39 in good health. Sequenced input: blood. The chain is encoded by TRBV7-2 joined to TRBJ2-7, with no confidently assigned D gene. The DNA sequence is given as TGTGCCAGCAGCGGTGGGCCGCGGTGGGAGCAGTACTTC. Its amino acids are CASSGGPRWEQYF.